This T cell receptor (beta chain) was sequenced in a study of blood T cells in healthy people across ages. In the study overall: About one barcoded beta molecule per two T cells came from capture by template switching.

Next came a second PCR, run for about 6 to 11 cycles, which used a sample-barcoded 5' primer along with a J-beta primer mix. Each CDR3 protein gets one entry after TCRdb re-called the 5' RACE reads with MiXCR. This table has about 680,000 distinct CDR3 sequences, 45% to 50% appearing once. This clonotype was seen a few times. V shed 4 bases, J shed 6 bases, and the junction held 7 bases outside the gene matches. This CDR3 spans 16 amino acids. The germline V gene has CDR1 ENHRY and CDR2 SYGVKD. This chain uses TRBV10-3 with TRBJ2-1; 12 bases are shared with TRBD2. The TCR sequence derives from a woman aged 55-69 years in good health. Source material: blood. The CDR3 region has the DNA TGTGCCATCAGTGGCTCCCCTAGCGGGGGGGGCAATGAGCAGTTCTTC. It yields the protein CAISGSPSGGGNEQFF.